These 9 T cell receptor beta chains came from one sample sequenced in a study of T cell changes during pregnancy in multiple sclerosis. Sequenced by immunoSEQ multiplex PCR; TCRdb stores in-frame clones only, minus some. The data show tens of thousands of clones, 75% to 95% seen once. This specimen was CD4+ T cells from peripheral blood mononuclear cells, taken in the second trimester of pregnancy. The receptors stem from a female donor in good health, enrolled as a control in a pregnancy study.

In DNA, the CDR3 is TGTGCCAGCAGCTCCCGGGATTACAATGAGCAGTTCTTC. Translation: CASSSRDYNEQFF. This rearrangement joins TRBV9 to TRBJ2-1, with D possibly matching TRBD2 (5 bases). The germline V and J ends were trimmed by 4 bases and 4 bases, with 9 bases remaining between them. The germline gives CDR1 SGDLS, CDR2 YYNGEE. The CDR3 totals 13 residues.

This chain uses TRBV6-6 with TRBJ2-3, with 10 bases aligning to TRBD2. Germline V gene data show CDR1 as MNHNY and CDR2 as SVGAGI (reference sequence). After removal of 8 bases from V and 3 bases from J, the junction contained 11 bases not matched to a gene. The CDR3 length is 16 residues. The CDR3, as DNA: TGTGCCAGCGGGAGCGGGGGGGCTGGTAGGACAGATACGCAGTATTTT. Translating it yields CASGSGGAGRTDTQYF.

This chain uses TRBV28 with TRBJ2-1; tentative D call: TRBD2 (5 bases). V shed 6 bases and J shed 4 bases, with 16 bases lying between them. The CDR3 is 15 residues long. CDR1 is MDHEN, CDR2 SYDVKM, per germline. CDR3 sequence reads: CASRPRGVWYNEQFF. The CDR3 DNA sequence: TGTGCCAGCAGGCCCCGGGGAGTATGGTACAATGAGCAGTTCTTC.

The chain couples TRBV15 to TRBJ2-2, with D unclear. The CDR3 consists of 12 residues. Trimming cost V 1 base and J 7 bases, with 4 bases left between them. CDR1 LNHNV and CDR2 YYDKDF come from the germline V gene (reference sequence). CDR3 sequence (DNA): TGTGCCACCAGCAGAGCTAGCGGGGAGCTGTTTTTT. Amino acid sequence: CATSRASGELFF.

V is TRBV7-9 and J is TRBJ2-3, with a possible D match to TRBD2 (5 bases). Looked up from germline, CDR1 is SEHNR and CDR2 is FQNEAQ (reference sequence). The CDR3 spans 15 residues. V dropped 1 base and J dropped 1 base, with 9 bases sitting between them. This CDR3 is CASSLDGSGTDTQYF. CDR3 sequence (DNA): TGTGCCAGCAGCTTAGATGGTAGCGGCACAGATACGCAGTATTTT.

The V gene is TRBV13, the J gene TRBJ2-1; the D gene is possibly TRBD2 (5 bases). CDR3 length equals 15 residues. Germline V gene data show CDR1 as PRHDT and CDR2 as FYEKMQ (reference sequence). Between the trimmed V and J ends, which lost 3 bases and 4 bases, there was a span of 13 bases. The CDR3 nucleotides read TGTGCCAGCAGCTTGGGGAGAAGCAGATACAATGAGCAGTTCTTC. Residues: CASSLGRSRYNEQFF.

The chain has TRBV2 and TRBJ2-7; 14 nucleotides agree with TRBD2. The V gene end was trimmed by 6 bases and the J gene end by 5 bases; junction bases not matched to a gene: 9. Germline CDR1 is SNHLY and CDR2 is FYNNEI. This CDR3 is built from 16 residues. The CDR3 region has the DNA TGTGCCAGCAGCTTCACTCCGGGACTAGCGGGAGACGAGCAGTACTTC. Protein product: CASSFTPGLAGDEQYF.

The chain combines TRBV30 with TRBJ2-1; weak D call: TRBD2 (5 bases). Per germline, CDR1 GTSNPN and CDR2 SVGIG (reference sequence). Between the trimmed V and J ends, which lost 4 bases and 9 bases, there was a span of 13 bases. CDR3 size: 12 residues. This chain's CDR3 is CAWTTTRGEQFF. CDR3 coding DNA: TGTGCCTGGACGACTACACGGGGTGAGCAGTTCTTC.

The chain recombines TRBV18 with TRBJ2-2; 8 positions match TRBD2. Germline CDR1 reads KGHSH; CDR2 reads LQKENI. The CDR3 has 15 residues. V gave up 8 bases and J gave up 4 bases; unmatched junction bases: 9. CDR3 amino acids: CASTFSGVVTGELFF. Here the CDR3 DNA reads TGTGCCAGCACCTTTAGCGGGGTCGTCACCGGGGAGCTGTTTTTT.